The 29 T cell receptor beta chains presented below share a single source sample, sequenced in a study of T cells after yellow fever vaccination (dated by TCRdb to between 2018 and 2021). The protocol used for the library was 5' RACE. TCRdb records Illumina HiSeq 2500 as the sequencer. TCRdb trimmed public reads at Q25 via fastp, called clones via MiXCR and kept in-frame beta chains. For every CDR3 protein sequence, its rows merge into one entry that carries the most common genes and DNA. In all, the sample holds 620,000 or so distinct CDR3 sequences, and around 12% of those were seen once. Under 15% of the sample rests with the top ten. This sample's treatment or condition label indicates: live attenuated yellow fever vaccine strain. The material sequenced was PBMCs, taken on the day of the yellow fever booster vaccination. The receptors stem from a man aged 25 to 45 who received the YFV17D yellow fever vaccine.

This clonotype has more than one count but fewer than ten. The germline gene is not matched at one end of the junction; a read error may be the cause. V and J are TRBV12-3 or TRBV12-4 and TRBJ2-3, with TRBD1 matching 8 bases. CDR3 length equals 13 residues. The CDR3 loop reads CASRPPGQAPEHF. The CDR3 nucleotides read TGTGCCAGCAGACCCCCGGGACAGGCCCCAGAGCATTTT.

V and J are TRBV6-2 or TRBV6-3 and TRBJ2-5, with D tentatively TRBD2 (5 bases). CDR1 is MNHEY, CDR2 SVGEGT, per germline. The CDR3 spans 12 residues. V was shortened by 6 bases and J by 5 bases, with 10 bases between the two germline ends. The CDR3 is CASSIRRETQYF. The CDR3 DNA follows: TGTGCCAGCAGCATTAGGAGGGAGACCCAGTACTTC.

Here the CDR3 reads CASSFLPGSPSYEQYF. The DNA for the CDR3 is TGTGCCAGCAGCTTTCTCCCCGGGTCCCCCTCCTACGAGCAGTACTTC. The rearrangement uses TRBV7-9 and TRBJ2-7; D remains ambiguous. Trimming stripped 3 bases from V and 0 bases from J, with 15 bases between. Germline CDR1 SEHNR, CDR2 FQNEAQ (reference sequence). The CDR3 runs 16 residues.

In DNA, the CDR3 is TGTGCCAGCAGCTTGGCCGTCAGGGCCTCCTACGAGCAGTACTTC. This gives the protein CASSLAVRASYEQYF. The chain links TRBV5-6 to TRBJ2-7; weak D call: TRBD1 (5 bases). Trimming took 0 bases from V and 0 from J, leaving 10 bases between them. The CDR3 consists of 15 residues. Germline lookup yields CDR1 SGHDT and CDR2 YYEEEE.

The chain couples TRBV12-3 or TRBV12-4 to TRBJ1-2; possible D gene TRBD1, 5 bases. V was clipped by 5 bases and J by 3 bases, with 19 bases between them. The CDR3 length is 16 residues. The CDR3 sequence: CASSPVGQEKYYGYTF. CDR3 coding DNA: TGTGCCAGCAGTCCTGTGGGGCAGGAAAAATACTATGGCTACACCTTC.

The V gene is TRBV5-8, the J gene TRBJ2-2; TRBD1 agrees at 11 bases. Germline CDR1 is SGHTS and CDR2 is YDEGEE. V lost 4 bases, J lost 7 bases, and 6 bases stayed unmatched. The CDR3 length is 15 residues. The CDR3 DNA reads TGTGCCAGCAGCCTGGACAGGGGGCTTGGCGGGGAGCTGTTTTTT. It yields the protein CASSLDRGLGGELFF.

In regard to this clonotype: Possible read error: a much larger clone is one base away. V is TRBV12-3 or TRBV12-4 and J is TRBJ2-1; 8 nucleotides line up with TRBD1. CDR3 length: 14 amino acids. CDR3 coding DNA: TGTGCCACTGCGGGGACAGGCGACGATGTGGAGCTGTTCTTC. Translation gives CATAGTGDDVELFF.

This clonotype was counted only a few times. The rearrangement joins TRBV6-1 to TRBJ1-1; possible D gene TRBD1, 6 bases. CDR1 and CDR2 (germline): MNHNS, SASEGT. This CDR3 is 14 amino acids long. V was trimmed by 6 bases and J by 3 bases, leaving 14 bases between them. The CDR3 DNA sequence: TGTGCCAGCAGGCCCTCAGGGGAGGACACTGAAGCTTTCTTT. Protein sequence: CASRPSGEDTEAFF.

V is TRBV19 and J is TRBJ1-2, with unresolved D. V was clipped by 9 bases and J by 1 base, with 12 bases between them. This CDR3 is built from 13 residues. Per germline, CDR1 LNHDA and CDR2 SQIVND (reference sequence). This CDR3 is CASHSVLNYGYTF. The CDR3 DNA is TGTGCCAGCCATAGTGTCCTTAACTATGGCTACACCTTC.

This clonotype has only a few counts. V gene TRBV11-2 combines with J gene TRBJ2-6; 8 bases are a match to TRBD1. Germline assignment: CDR1 SGHAT and CDR2 FQNNGV. CDR3 size: 19 residues. V gave up 3 bases and J gave up 0 bases; unmatched junction bases: 10. The CDR3 spells CASSFSSTGASSGANVLTF. CDR3 DNA: TGTGCCAGCAGCTTCTCATCGACAGGGGCAAGCTCTGGGGCCAACGTCCTGACTTTC.

This clonotype has more than one count but fewer than ten. CDR3 sequence reads: CASRGTAKNIQYF. For the CDR3, the DNA is TGTGCCAGCAGGGGAACCGCCAAAAACATTCAGTACTTC. The chain recombines TRBV6-1 with TRBJ2-4; D not certain. Trimming stripped 6 bases from V and 1 base from J, with 7 bases between. Germline CDR1 is MNHNS and CDR2 is SASEGT. The CDR3 contains 13 residues.

This chain joins TRBV20-1 and TRBJ1-4, with a tentative D call TRBD1 (6 bases). This CDR3 has 11 residues. From germline, CDR1 is DFQATT and CDR2 SNEGSKA (reference sequence). The chain's CDR3 is CTGQKNEKLFF. The CDR3, as DNA: TGCACCGGACAGAAAAATGAAAAACTGTTTTTT.

The chain carries TRBV7-9 and TRBJ1-2; 7 bases align to TRBD1. The CDR3 contains 15 residues. V trimming: 3 bases; J trimming: 2 bases; junction bases outside the gene matches: 6. Germline V gene data show CDR1 as SEHNR and CDR2 as FQNEAQ (reference sequence). The chain's CDR3 is CASSFRDSGNYGYTF. The DNA for the CDR3 is TGTGCCAGCAGCTTTCGGGACAGCGGGAACTATGGCTACACCTTC.

In its sample, this clonotype was seen a few times. The chain uses TRBV5-6 and TRBJ2-7; D perhaps matches TRBD2 (5 bases). The CDR3 has 14 amino acids. Germline V gene sequence: CDR1 SGHDT, CDR2 YYEEEE. With 4 bases removed from V and 2 bases from J, the gap between germline ends came to 13 bases. DNA of the CDR3: TGTGCCAGCAGCACGGACTTGCTGCCCTACGAGCAGTACTTC. Translation: CASSTDLLPYEQYF.

The chain links TRBV29-1 to TRBJ1-1; D gene ambiguous. Germline assignment: CDR1 SQVTM and CDR2 ANQGSEA. V was trimmed by 7 bases and J by 3 bases, leaving 6 bases between them. This CDR3 has 10 amino acids. CDR3 amino acids: CSGAHTEAFF. The CDR3 DNA is TGCAGCGGCGCACACACTGAAGCTTTCTTT.

This clonotype was detected only a few times. This sequence joins TRBV5-1 and TRBJ2-4; tentatively, D is TRBD1 or TRBD2 (5 bases each). V was pared by 6 bases and J by 8 bases, with 18 bases between. Germline V CDR1 and CDR2: SGHRS, YFSETQ. The CDR3 totals 14 residues. CDR3 residues: CASKSDTRGDIQYF. The CDR3, as DNA: TGCGCCAGCAAGTCCGATACGAGGGGAGACATTCAGTACTTC. The whole variable domain, filled in from reference TRBV5-1 and TRBJ2-4, reads KAGVTQTPRYLIKTRGQQVTLSCSPISGHRSVSWYQQTPGQGLQFLFEYFSETQRNKGNFPGRFSGRQFSNSRSEMNVSTLELGDSALYLCASKSDTRGDIQYFGAGTRLSVL.

The chain uses TRBV6-1 and TRBJ1-1, with D possibly being TRBD1 (6 bases). CDR1 is MNHNS, CDR2 SASEGT, per germline. CDR3 length: 15 residues. The V gene lost 6 bases and the J gene lost 4 bases, with 18 bases spanning the gap. CDR3 sequence: CASRQGILGGTEAFF. The CDR3 coding sequence is TGTGCCAGCAGACAGGGAATCTTGGGAGGCACTGAAGCTTTCTTT.

Concerning this clonotype itself: A read error is likely, as this CDR3 ends without the conserved phenylalanine or tryptophan. The rearrangement uses TRBV5-1 and TRBJ2-7; 12 nucleotides align to TRBD2. The CDR3 is 17 residues long. Trimming cost V 3 bases and J 5 bases; bases outside gene matches: 12. Germline CDR1 SGHRS, CDR2 YFSETQ. CDR3 protein: CASSSGLAGTLFDEQYL. The CDR3 nucleotides are TGCGCCAGCAGCTCAGGACTAGCGGGGACCTTATTTGACGAGCAGTACTTA.

The chain carries TRBV29-1 and TRBJ2-1; possible D gene TRBD2, 6 bases. Germline CDR1 reads SQVTM; CDR2 reads ANQGSEA. V lost 2 bases to trimming and J lost 5 bases, with 13 bases between them. This CDR3 is built from 14 residues. CDR3 loop: CSVETRGKNNEQFF. The CDR3 coding sequence is TGCAGCGTTGAAACCCGCGGGAAGAACAATGAGCAGTTCTTC.

The chain links TRBV6-2 or TRBV6-3 to TRBJ1-5, with TRBD1 as a possible D gene (5 bases). The CDR3 is 13 residues long. CDR1 and CDR2 from the germline V gene are MNHEY and SVGEGT. Trimming pared 7 bases from V and 6 bases from J, leaving 13 bases between. This chain's CDR3 is CASTQGVGQPQHF. The CDR3 coding sequence is TGTGCCAGCACCCAGGGAGTAGGTCAGCCCCAGCATTTT.

This chain joins TRBV12-3 or TRBV12-4 and TRBJ2-5, with 9 bases matching TRBD1. The CDR3 length is 15 residues. V lost 6 bases to trimming and J lost 4 bases; unmatched junction nucleotides: 9. CDR3 coding DNA: TGTGCCAGCAGGGCCGGGACAGGGACCGTAGAGACCCAGTACTTC. This encodes CASRAGTGTVETQYF.

The sample holds a few counts of this clonotype. The chain joins TRBV20-1 to TRBJ2-5; weak D call: TRBD2 (6 bases). This CDR3 is 16 amino acids long. V was pared by 3 bases and J by 0 bases, with 17 bases between. The germline CDR1 and CDR2 sequences are DFQATT and SNEGSKA (reference sequence). In nucleotides, the CDR3 is TGCAGTGCTAGGGGACCAGGTGGGGGGTACCAAGAGACCCAGTACTTC. It specifies CSARGPGGGYQETQYF.

The CDR3 nucleotides read TGTGCCAGCAGCCCTAGCGGGTCGGTGGGTTACAATGAGCAGTTCTTC. The encoded protein is CASSPSGSVGYNEQFF. This chain joins TRBV5-4 and TRBJ2-1; 8 bases agree with TRBD2. This CDR3 is built from 16 residues. The junction had 10 bases not matched to a gene; V was cut back by 4 bases and J by 4 bases. Germline CDR1 is SGHNT and CDR2 is YYREEE (reference sequence). Full variable domain (outside the CDR3, taken from reference TRBV5-4 and TRBJ2-1): ETGVTQSPTHLIKTRGQQVTLRCSSQSGHNTVSWYQQALGQGPQFIFQYYREEENGRGNFPPRFSGLQFPNYSSELNVNALELDDSALYLCASSPSGSVGYNEQFFGPGTRLTVL.

This clonotype was seen only a few times. V gene TRBV4-2 combines with J gene TRBJ1-5; D is unresolved. Germline CDR1 is LGHNA and CDR2 is YNFKEQ. With 0 bases removed from V and 5 bases from J, the gap between germline ends came to 8 bases. The CDR3 length is 14 residues. As DNA, the CDR3 is TGTGCCAGCAGCCAAGAAAGCAACTATCAGCCCCAGCATTTT. Protein: CASSQESNYQPQHF.

This clonotype was observed a few times. This chain uses TRBV20-1 with TRBJ2-1; possible D gene TRBD2, 7 bases. The V gene lost 3 bases and the J gene lost 4 bases, with 13 bases spanning the gap. Per the germline V gene, CDR1 is DFQATT and CDR2 is SNEGSKA (reference sequence). There are 14 residues in the CDR3. CDR3 region: CSARGAGEYNEQFF. CDR3 sequence (DNA): TGCAGTGCTAGGGGGGCGGGAGAATACAATGAGCAGTTCTTC.

This clonotype was observed a few times. V usage is TRBV20-1 and J usage is TRBJ2-5; D remains unclear. The CDR3 is 12 residues long. Trimming took off 6 bases at V and 5 bases at J, with 13 bases between the two ends. CDR1 is DFQATT, CDR2 SNEGSKA, per germline (reference sequence). CDR3 loop: CSAPRAVETQYF. CDR3 coding DNA: TGCAGTGCCCCTCGGGCCGTGGAGACCCAGTACTTC.

A few counts support this clonotype. The J gene is TRBJ2-6, the V gene TRBV6-4, with 8 bases matching TRBD1. CDR1 is MRHNA and CDR2 is SNTAGT in the germline V gene. V gave up 5 bases and J gave up 1 base; unmatched junction bases: 7. This CDR3 has 17 amino acids. As DNA, the CDR3 is TGTGCCAGCAGTCCCCGGGACAGGCCATCTGGGGCCAACGTCCTGACTTTC. It specifies CASSPRDRPSGANVLTF.

This chain uses TRBV30 with TRBJ2-7, with D perhaps matching TRBD1 (5 bases). The CDR3 sequence is 11 residues long. Deletions cut 5 bases from V and 5 bases from J, with 10 bases between. CDR1 GTSNPN and CDR2 SVGIG come from the germline V gene (reference sequence). The CDR3, as DNA: TGTGCCTGGGGGGCGGTCCACGAGCAGTACTTC. Amino acid sequence: CAWGAVHEQYF.

The rearrangement joins TRBV21-1 to TRBJ2-2; no DNA check was done on the table's D call, TRBD1. TRBV21-1 corresponds to a pseudogene. The CDR3 sequence is 12 residues long. The CDR3 region is CASADRAGELFF. In DNA form, the CDR3 reads TGTGCCAGTGCCGACAGGGCCGGGGAGCTGTTTTTT.